Listed here is a single T cell receptor beta chain. These data belong to a study of control samples from healthy donors and cancer patients. The repertoire was sequenced with immunoSEQ multiplex PCR; TCRdb's copy has only in-frame clones and lacks some. The data hold roughly 370,000 clones, with around nine tenths observed a single time. The length of the CDR3 is 17 residues. The trim removed 5 bases at V and 0 bases at J, leaving 8 bases unmatched. CDR1 is MGHRA, CDR2 YSYEKL, per germline. This sequence originates from a middle-aged man with head and neck cancer. Sequences were obtained from PBMCs. The chain employs TRBV4-1 and TRBJ2-2, with TRBD1 matching 8 bases. The CDR3 here is CASSRQGPYSNTGELFF. DNA for the CDR3: TGCGCCAGCAGCAGACAGGGGCCATACTCGAACACCGGGGAGCTGTTTTTT.